These 13 T cell receptor beta chains were all obtained from the same sample, sequenced in a study of blood T cell repertoires in COVID-19. Data came from immunoSEQ multiplex PCR; TCRdb stores just in-frame clones and leaves some out. The sample contains about 140,000 clones, roughly 76% of which appear only once. The sequenced material came from peripheral blood. The source is a woman in her fifties or sixties with active or convalescent COVID-19.

The V call is TRBV7-2, the J call TRBJ2-1; a weak D match, TRBD2 (5 bases). Germline V lookup: CDR1 SGHTA, CDR2 FQGNSA. V was clipped by 5 bases and J by 1 base, with 15 bases between them. CDR3 length: 16 residues. CDR3: CASSAGWGASYNEQFF. Here the CDR3 DNA reads TGTGCCAGCAGCGCCGGATGGGGAGCGTCCTACAATGAGCAGTTCTTC.

This clone was picked up one time. The V and J genes are TRBV11-2 and TRBJ1-4, with 7 bases that match TRBD1. This CDR3 has 14 amino acids. Germline V CDR1 and CDR2: SGHAT, FQNNGV. Trimming cost V 5 bases and J 6 bases; bases outside gene matches: 6. CDR3 protein: CASSRTGFDEKLFF. CDR3 in DNA: TGTGCCAGCAGCCGGACAGGCTTTGATGAAAAACTGTTTTTT.

The J gene is TRBJ2-7, the V gene TRBV7-9; maybe TRBD2 (5 bases). This CDR3 has 14 residues. CDR1 and CDR2 from the germline V gene are SEHNR and FQNEAQ (reference sequence). Trimming shortened V by 6 bases and J by 3 bases, and 15 bases separated the two germline ends. CDR3 residues: CASRRVSRYYEQYF. The CDR3 nucleotides read TGTGCCAGCAGGAGGGTTTCCCGATACTACGAGCAGTACTTC.

In its sample, this clone was seen once. The chain has TRBV28 and TRBJ1-5; D not certain. The CDR3 runs to 12 residues. Trimming cost V 3 bases and J 6 bases, with 6 bases left between them. Germline loops: CDR1 MDHEN, CDR2 SYDVKM. CDR3: CASSFPRQPQHF. The CDR3 DNA follows: TGTGCCAGCAGTTTTCCCCGTCAGCCCCAGCATTTT.

The chain recombines TRBV7-6 with TRBJ1-1; weak D call: TRBD1 (6 bases). Trimming shortened V by 2 bases and J by 5 bases, and 12 bases separated the two germline ends. Germline CDR1 and CDR2: SGHVS and FNYEAQ. The CDR3 consists of 14 residues. CDR3 coding DNA: TGTGCCAGCAGCTTATCCACAGGGCGGACTGAAGCTTTCTTT. As protein: CASSLSTGRTEAFF.

CDR3 sequence (DNA): TGTGCCAGCAGATCTCAACAGGGCATCAATGAGCAGTTCTTC. It encodes CASRSQQGINEQFF. The chain couples TRBV6-5 to TRBJ2-1; the D gene is possibly TRBD1 (6 bases). CDR1 is MNHEY, CDR2 SVGAGI, per germline. This CDR3 is 14 amino acids long. The germline V and J ends were trimmed by 6 bases and 6 bases, with 15 bases remaining between them.

This clone turned up a few times. The gene calls are TRBV5-1 and TRBJ1-1, with D perhaps TRBD1 (5 bases). Germline V gene sequence: CDR1 SGHRS, CDR2 YFSETQ. V gave up 1 base and J gave up 3 bases, with 13 bases separating them. This CDR3 comprises 15 residues. CDR3 sequence reads: CASSLTAGRDTEAFF. CDR3 coding DNA: TGCGCCAGCAGCTTGACGGCGGGGCGGGACACTGAAGCTTTCTTT.

In this sample, this clone turned up a few times. The chain employs TRBV5-1 and TRBJ2-7; D might be TRBD1 (5 bases). CDR3 size: 15 residues. V was clipped by 1 base and J by 4 bases, with 15 bases between them. CDR1 is SGHRS, CDR2 YFSETQ, per germline. CDR3 sequence reads: CASSLLGQPVYEQYF. The CDR3 coding sequence is TGCGCCAGCAGCTTGCTCGGACAACCCGTTTACGAGCAGTACTTC. The whole variable domain, filled in from reference TRBV5-1 and TRBJ2-7, reads KAGVTQTPRYLIKTRGQQVTLSCSPISGHRSVSWYQQTPGQGLQFLFEYFSETQRNKGNFPGRFSGRQFSNSRSEMNVSTLELGDSALYLCASSLLGQPVYEQYFGPGTRLTVT.

J is TRBJ1-1 and V is TRBV2; 7 bases fit TRBD1. Trimming at V came to 6 bases and at J to 0 bases, leaving 7 bases not matched to a gene. Germline assignment: CDR1 SNHLY and CDR2 FYNNEI. The CDR3 runs 15 residues. CDR3 in amino acids: CASRGRQGLNTEAFF. The CDR3, as DNA: TGTGCCAGCAGGGGACGACAGGGCTTGAACACTGAAGCTTTCTTT.

The CDR3 region has the DNA TGTGCCAGCAGTTACTCACAAGGACGGGGCGAGCAGTACTTC. This gives the protein CASSYSQGRGEQYF. The chain carries TRBV6-6 and TRBJ2-7; maybe TRBD2 (5 bases). The CDR3 extends over 14 amino acids. The V gene's germline CDR1 is MNHNY and CDR2 SVGAGI (reference sequence). Between the trimmed V and J ends, which lost 0 bases and 6 bases, there was a span of 12 bases.

This sequence joins TRBV20-1 and TRBJ1-5, with D hard to call. The germline V gene has CDR1 DFQATT and CDR2 SNEGSKA (reference sequence). The CDR3 has 14 amino acids. The V gene lost 3 bases and the J gene lost 6 bases, with 15 bases spanning the gap. The CDR3: CSASDWVGSQPQHF. DNA of the CDR3: TGCAGTGCTAGTGATTGGGTGGGCTCTCAGCCCCAGCATTTT.

The chain is built from TRBV7-8 and TRBJ1-6; possibly TRBD1 for D (6 bases). CDR3 length: 15 residues. Germline V gene data show CDR1 as SGHVS and CDR2 as FQNEAQ. V lost 3 bases, J lost 7 bases, and 13 bases lay in between. The CDR3 DNA sequence: TGTGCCAGCAGCTTGACCGGGACACCGAATTCACCCCTCCACTTT. This translates into CASSLTGTPNSPLHF.

The V call is TRBV12-3 or TRBV12-4, the J call TRBJ1-5; maybe TRBD1 (6 bases). This CDR3 is built from 13 residues. V lost 7 bases and J 6 bases, leaving 13 bases between the germline ends. CDR3 in DNA: TGTGCCAGCAAATCGACAGGAGGTCAGCCCCAGCATTTT. Translated, it gives CASKSTGGQPQHF.